Included here is one TCR beta chain sequence, with context. The CDR3 length is 14 residues. With 4 bases clipped from V and 4 bases from J, the junction kept 5 bases outside the gene matches. Germline CDR1 and CDR2: SGHVS and FQNEAQ. Sequencing was performed with immunoSEQ multiplex PCR; in TCRdb, only in-frame clones are kept and a portion is missing. The sample contains about 130,000 clones, around nine tenths of which appear only once. The sample is drawn from a study of blood T cell repertoires in COVID-19. The overall study: The samples span acute and convalescent COVID-19 from the United States, Italy and Spain. In each case, the material was cDNA or gDNA derived from T cells, B-cell-depleted T cells, or PBMCs.

The source is a woman in her seventies with COVID-19, enrolled during active disease. The chain uses TRBV7-8 and TRBJ1-2, with 8 bases lining up with TRBD1. Sample: peripheral blood. As DNA, the CDR3 is TGTGCCAGCAGCTCGGACAGGGTAACCTATGGCTACACCTTC. Translated: CASSSDRVTYGYTF.